Listed here are 25 T cell receptor beta chains from one sample, sequenced in a study of shared clonotypes between healthy human individuals. Generated by immunoSEQ multiplex PCR, the TCRdb table keeps only in-frame clones and is missing some. The data show about 1.5 million clones, about 98% seen once. The sequencing sample was made of naive CD4+ T cells sorted from blood. Documented subset: CD45RA+ positively selected. The receptors originated from a young man in good health.

This clone was found once. The chain employs TRBV6-5 and TRBJ2-5, with 9 bases that match TRBD2. The trim removed 0 bases at V and 4 bases at J, leaving 3 bases unmatched. CDR3 length: 15 residues. Per the germline V gene, CDR1 is MNHEY and CDR2 is SVGAGI. The CDR3 is CASSYSVLAGETQYF. The CDR3 nucleotides are TGTGCCAGCAGTTACTCGGTACTAGCGGGAGAGACCCAGTACTTC.

The chain uses TRBV18 and TRBJ2-1; 8 bases match TRBD1. The CDR3 consists of 15 residues. Looked up from germline, CDR1 is KGHSH and CDR2 is LQKENI. V gave up 6 bases and J gave up 7 bases; unmatched junction bases: 11. This CDR3 reads CASSRGQGLRNEQFF. CDR3 DNA sequence: TGTGCCAGCTCCCGCGGACAGGGTCTGCGGAATGAGCAGTTCTTC.

The chain is built from TRBV5-6 and TRBJ2-1; 9 nucleotides line up with TRBD1. CDR3 length: 17 amino acids. The J segment lost 1 base and the V segment lost 5 bases, leaving 10 bases of the junction unmatched. Germline CDR1 is SGHDT and CDR2 is YYEEEE. The CDR3 sequence is CASSLNRGRGSYNEQFF. DNA for the CDR3: TGTGCCAGCAGTTTAAACAGGGGGCGCGGGTCCTACAATGAGCAGTTCTTC.

V is TRBV19 and J is TRBJ1-2, with D perhaps TRBD1 (5 bases). Germline loops: CDR1 LNHDA, CDR2 SQIVND (reference sequence). V was cut by 8 bases and J by 0 bases, with 13 bases left in between. The CDR3 runs 14 residues. The CDR3 sequence is CASLRDASNYGYTF. The DNA for the CDR3 is TGTGCCAGTTTGAGGGACGCCTCTAACTATGGCTACACCTTC.

V is TRBV7-9 and J is TRBJ2-2; unclear D gene. Germline V CDR1 and CDR2: SEHNR, FQNEAQ (reference sequence). The V end was cut by 4 bases, the J end by 2 bases, with 8 bases between. The CDR3 length is 14 residues. Here the CDR3 DNA reads TGTGCCAGCAGCTCCAGTGGAAACACCGGGGAGCTGTTTTTT. It codes for CASSSSGNTGELFF. Complete variable domain (other parts from reference TRBV7-9 and TRBJ2-2): DTGVSQNPRHKITKRGQNVTFRCDPISEHNRLYWYRQTLGQGPEFLTYFQNEAQLEKSRLLSDRFSAERPKGSFSTLEIQRTEQGDSAMYLCASSSSGNTGELFFGEGSRLTVL.

About this clone itself: Sequence at one end of the junction differs from germline and may be a read error. The J gene is TRBJ2-1, the V gene TRBV7-9; the match to TRBD2 covers 7 bases. The CDR3 spans 15 residues. Germline lookup yields CDR1 SEHNR and CDR2 FQNEAQ (reference sequence). In DNA, the CDR3 is TGTGCCAGCCACAAGCGGGATATACCCTATAATGAGCAGTTCTTC. Amino acids: CASHKRDIPYNEQFF.

This chain connects TRBV5-5 to TRBJ1-2; D is perhaps TRBD1 (5 bases). From germline, CDR1 is SGHKS and CDR2 YYEKEE (reference sequence). The CDR3 has 15 residues. Deletions cut 4 bases from V and 3 bases from J, with 16 bases between. CDR3 sequence (DNA): TGTGCCAGCAGCCCTGGGCCGACAGCTGACTATGGCTACACCTTC. Translation: CASSPGPTADYGYTF.

The gene calls are TRBV18 and TRBJ1-5; 9 nucleotides agree with TRBD1. Trimming took 3 bases from V and 4 from J; bases not matched to a gene: 4. The CDR3 consists of 15 residues. Germline V gene lookup returns CDR1 KGHSH and CDR2 LQKENI. CDR3 protein: CASSPGQGPNQPQHF. Here the CDR3 DNA reads TGTGCCAGCTCACCGGGACAGGGCCCAAATCAGCCCCAGCATTTT.

Details on this clone: At the DNA level, this CDR3 is encoded by other sequences in the same sample as well. The chain combines TRBV10-3 with TRBJ2-1; maybe TRBD2 (6 bases). The V gene lost 0 bases and the J gene lost 1 base, with 7 bases spanning the gap. Germline V gene lookup returns CDR1 ENHRY and CDR2 SYGVKD. This CDR3 region has 15 residues. The CDR3 bases are TGTGCCATCAGTGAGTCTGGGGGGTCCTACAATGAGCAGTTCTTC. It codes for CAISESGGSYNEQFF.

This chain uses TRBV18 with TRBJ1-1; the match to TRBD1 covers 8 bases. V lost 3 bases and J lost 5; bases outside the gene matches: 5. The germline CDR1 and CDR2 sequences are KGHSH and LQKENI. The CDR3 length is 14 residues. In DNA form, the CDR3 reads TGTGCCAGCTCACCGGCGACAGGGGTGACTGAAGCTTTCTTT. Its translation: CASSPATGVTEAFF.

J is TRBJ2-2 and V is TRBV4-2; 9 bases line up with TRBD2. The CDR3 spans 17 residues. CDR1 LGHNA and CDR2 YNFKEQ come from the germline V gene. Germline trimming cut 1 base from V and 6 bases from J; bases unmatched to any gene: 9. CDR3 sequence: CASSQGGIAGVAGELFF. The DNA of the CDR3 is TGTGCCAGCAGCCAAGGTGGAATAGCGGGAGTAGCCGGGGAGCTGTTTTTT.

This chain connects TRBV6-1 to TRBJ2-7; 12 nucleotides align to TRBD1. Trimming took 0 bases from V and 7 from J; bases not matched to a gene: 7. The CDR3 runs to 16 residues. Germline loops: CDR1 MNHNS, CDR2 SASEGT. The DNA for the CDR3 is TGTGCCAGCAGTGAAGCCCCGGGACAGGGGGCGCGGGAGCAGTACTTC. This translates into CASSEAPGQGAREQYF.

The chain is built from TRBV27 and TRBJ2-3; 8 bases match TRBD2. The CDR3 totals 17 residues. Unmatched junction bases numbered 13, after V lost 6 bases and J lost 2 bases. Germline CDR1 MNHEY, CDR2 SMNVEV (reference sequence). CDR3: CASRVRGGTFVTDTQYF. Here the CDR3 DNA reads TGTGCCAGCAGGGTTCGCGGGGGGACCTTTGTCACAGATACGCAGTATTTT.

Comment on this clone: The same CDR3 is also encoded by other DNA sequences in this sample. This chain joins TRBV9 and TRBJ2-7; D is perhaps TRBD1 (6 bases). Germline CDR1 SGDLS, CDR2 YYNGEE. V was clipped by 0 bases and J by 2 bases, with 9 bases between them. The length of the CDR3 is 14 residues. CDR3 bases: TGTGCCAGCAGCGTAGCGACAGGACCCTACGAGCAGTACTTC. This gives the protein CASSVATGPYEQYF.

This sequence joins TRBV5-4 and TRBJ2-7; the match to TRBD2 covers 12 bases. The germline V gene encodes CDR1 SGHNT and CDR2 YYREEE (reference sequence). V shed 4 bases and J 0 bases; nucleotides not matched to a gene: 8. The CDR3 sequence is 17 residues long. CDR3: CASSPASGRANSYEQYF. CDR3 DNA: TGTGCCAGCAGCCCCGCTAGCGGGAGGGCCAACTCCTACGAGCAGTACTTC.

This chain uses TRBV28 with TRBJ2-7; 7 bases agree with TRBD1. V shed 6 bases and J 2 bases; nucleotides not matched to a gene: 10. The germline V gene has CDR1 MDHEN and CDR2 SYDVKM. This CDR3 is built from 15 residues. In DNA form, the CDR3 reads TGTGCCAGCAGGAAAACCAGGGGGTCTACCTACGAGCAGTACTTC. Amino acid sequence: CASRKTRGSTYEQYF.

The V and J genes are TRBV7-8 and TRBJ2-1, with D tentatively TRBD1 (5 bases). The CDR3 contains 14 residues. Trimming pared 8 bases from V and 1 base from J, leaving 12 bases between. Germline-derived CDR1 and CDR2 are SGHVS and FQNEAQ. The CDR3 nucleotides are TGTGCCAGCTCCCCCCAGGGATCCTACAATGAGCAGTTCTTC. Its translation: CASSPQGSYNEQFF.

This sequence joins TRBV28 and TRBJ1-1, with a tentative D call TRBD1 (5 bases). The CDR3 covers 14 residues. Germline CDR1 MDHEN, CDR2 SYDVKM. The germline V and J ends were trimmed by 2 bases and 0 bases, with 7 bases remaining between them. The CDR3 nucleotides read TGTGCCAGCAGTTTAGAACAGGTGAACACTGAAGCTTTCTTT. Its translation: CASSLEQVNTEAFF.

The DNA for the CDR3 is TGTGCCAGCAGCACCCGGTGGGACGAGCAGTACTTC. Translated: CASSTRWDEQYF. The chain couples TRBV5-6 to TRBJ2-7; D call uncertain. Trimming shortened V by 4 bases and J by 5 bases, and 10 bases separated the two germline ends. In germline, CDR1 is SGHDT, CDR2 YYEEEE. The CDR3 covers 12 residues.

This clone was recorded only once. The chain employs TRBV5-1 and TRBJ1-1, with unresolved D. The germline V gene has CDR1 SGHRS and CDR2 YFSETQ. Trimming removed 0 bases at V and 1 base at J, with 7 bases between. The CDR3 sequence is 14 residues long. In DNA form, the CDR3 reads TGCGCCAGCAGCTTGGAGGGATCGAACACTGAAGCTTTCTTT. Translated, it gives CASSLEGSNTEAFF.

The chain recombines TRBV27 with TRBJ2-1, with 8 bases fitting TRBD2. Germline CDR1 is MNHEY and CDR2 is SMNVEV (reference sequence). The CDR3 is made up of 14 amino acids. Germline trimming cut 6 bases from V and 12 bases from J; bases unmatched to any gene: 13. CDR3 coding DNA: TGTGCCAGCAGCTTTCCGGGACTAGGCTCTCGGCAGTTCTTC. The encoded protein is CASSFPGLGSRQFF.

The V call is TRBV11-3, the J call TRBJ1-1; 9 bases agree with TRBD1. CDR1 is SGHNT and CDR2 is YENEEA in the germline V gene. CDR3 length: 17 amino acids. J lost 6 bases, V lost 4 bases, and 15 bases had no gene match. This CDR3 reads CASSSTGTGRIGAEAFF. CDR3 DNA sequence: TGTGCCAGCAGCTCCACCGGGACAGGGAGGATAGGCGCTGAAGCTTTCTTT.

This rearrangement joins TRBV5-1 to TRBJ2-7; no firm D call. The CDR3 runs to 14 residues. The V end was cut by 3 bases, the J end by 3 bases, with 13 bases between. Germline loops: CDR1 SGHRS, CDR2 YFSETQ. The CDR3 DNA follows: TGCGCCAGCAGCTCTTCTCTACAGTTCTACGAGCAGTACTTC. This translates into CASSSSLQFYEQYF.

The V and J genes are TRBV5-4 and TRBJ2-2; 7 bases are shared with TRBD2. The CDR3 consists of 16 residues. Germline V CDR1 and CDR2: SGHNT, YYREEE (reference sequence). Trimming removed 2 bases from V and 3 bases from J; junction bases left unmatched: 7. CDR3 nucleotide sequence: TGTGCCAGCAGCTTTCTCTCGGGAGGAGACACCGGGGAGCTGTTTTTT. It is translated as CASSFLSGGDTGELFF.

The chain carries TRBV10-2 and TRBJ2-7, with D tentatively TRBD1 or TRBD2 (6 bases each). The CDR3 consists of 12 residues. Per the germline V gene, CDR1 is WSHSY and CDR2 is SAAADI. CDR3 region: CASTGLSGASGV. CDR3 in DNA: TGCGCCAGCACGGGGTTGTCGGGGGCCTCCGGAGTC.